This paragraph covers one T cell receptor (beta chain) sequence. What it binds is not known. TCRdb re-called the reads with MiXCR, one entry per CDR3 protein. The sample holds about 60,000 distinct CDR3 sequences; less than 70% are singletons and the top ten take approximately 1.8%. These data are taken from a study of type 1 regulatory T cells. Germline assignment: CDR1 MNHEY and CDR2 SMNVEV (reference sequence). The V end lost 2 bases, the J end lost 5 bases, and 15 bases lay between the germline ends. The CDR3 extends over 15 amino acids. Notes on the study in general: Compared with non-type 1 regulatory T cells, type 1 regulatory T cells showed a more restricted TCR repertoire.

The source material was cultured non-Tr1 T cells, either the whole culture or a sorted T cell fraction (not recorded which). This receptor was obtained from a human donor in good health. The V and J genes are TRBV27 and TRBJ2-5; D gene unclear. CDR3 amino acids: CASSLRSTKDETQYF. CDR3 DNA sequence: TGTGCCAGCAGTTTAAGGTCAACCAAGGACGAGACCCAGTACTTC.